These T cell receptor beta chains were read from a single sample in a study of read filtering for tumor transcriptome and immune sequencing. From the reads, TCRdb called clonotypes with MiXCR, one entry per CDR3 protein. The sample has 75,000 to 90,000 distinct CDR3 sequences; around 12% are singletons. The sequenced material came from a population of CD138-negative cells sorted from bone marrow. The source of these receptors is a donor aged 40 or older with multiple myeloma. The CDR3 runs from the conserved cysteine through the conserved F or W. Each record gives: CDR3 protein, clone size, V gene, J gene. A row's size may be missing; if present it is once, few, many or a size class.

cdr3_aa: CASSLEPGQGFNEQFF
clone_size: many
v_call: TRBV5-1
j_call: TRBJ2-1

cdr3_aa: CASSTASGRISYNEQFF
clone_size: -
v_call: TRBV6-5
j_call: TRBJ2-1

cdr3_aa: CASSLLGGRTDTQYF
clone_size: many
v_call: TRBV5-1
j_call: TRBJ2-3

cdr3_aa: CSTSGSVSYEQYF
clone_size: medium-sized
v_call: TRBV20-1
j_call: TRBJ2-7

cdr3_aa: CASSRTGQGYTEAFF
clone_size: few
v_call: TRBV3-1
j_call: TRBJ1-1

cdr3_aa: CASSSGLAGETYEQYF
clone_size: many
v_call: TRBV11-2
j_call: TRBJ2-7

cdr3_aa: CASSVRWGNTEAFF
clone_size: -
v_call: TRBV2
j_call: TRBJ1-1

cdr3_aa: CASSIGHSNQPQHF
clone_size: many
v_call: TRBV19
j_call: TRBJ1-5

cdr3_aa: CASSSSQVYGNQPQHF
clone_size: many
v_call: TRBV7-8
j_call: TRBJ1-5

cdr3_aa: CASVTSGWYNEQFF
clone_size: many
v_call: TRBV28
j_call: TRBJ2-1

cdr3_aa: CAFSENEYEQHF
clone_size: -
v_call: TRBV10-3
j_call: TRBJ2-7

cdr3_aa: CASSSLTGSTDTQYF
clone_size: many
v_call: TRBV5-1
j_call: TRBJ2-3

cdr3_aa: CASSLTNTGELFF
clone_size: many
v_call: TRBV12-3/TRBV12-4
j_call: TRBJ2-2

cdr3_aa: CASSKDGGQETQYF
clone_size: many
v_call: TRBV5-4
j_call: TRBJ2-5

cdr3_aa: CSASSDTSYEPYF
clone_size: -
v_call: TRBV20-1
j_call: TRBJ2-7

cdr3_aa: CASSADTGGQAFF
clone_size: few
v_call: TRBV9
j_call: TRBJ1-1

cdr3_aa: CASSLIYNEQFF
clone_size: many
v_call: TRBV5-6
j_call: TRBJ2-1

cdr3_aa: CSVELAGGSTGELFF
clone_size: many
v_call: TRBV29-1
j_call: TRBJ2-2

cdr3_aa: CASSSTHTEAFF
clone_size: many
v_call: TRBV28
j_call: TRBJ1-1

cdr3_aa: CASSSRGVTGELFF
clone_size: many
v_call: TRBV9
j_call: TRBJ2-2

cdr3_aa: CASSMTSGGYNEQFF
clone_size: many
v_call: TRBV7-2
j_call: TRBJ2-1

cdr3_aa: CASSDSTTGKHGYTF
clone_size: many
v_call: TRBV6-4
j_call: TRBJ1-2

cdr3_aa: CASSRGGRGNEQFF
clone_size: few
v_call: TRBV6-6
j_call: TRBJ2-1

cdr3_aa: CASSYRAGSGNTIYF
clone_size: -
v_call: TRBV6-5
j_call: TRBJ1-3

cdr3_aa: CSVALRLATGELFF
clone_size: many
v_call: TRBV29-1
j_call: TRBJ2-2

cdr3_aa: CASSESAVAGGPGELFF
clone_size: many
v_call: TRBV10-2
j_call: TRBJ2-2

cdr3_aa: CASSFQSSYNEQFF
clone_size: -
v_call: TRBV2
j_call: TRBJ2-1

cdr3_aa: CAILAGVTGELFF
clone_size: many
v_call: TRBV10-3
j_call: TRBJ2-2

cdr3_aa: CSARDDSSSYNEQFF
clone_size: many
v_call: TRBV20-1
j_call: TRBJ2-1

cdr3_aa: CSAARAPIGEQYF
clone_size: many
v_call: TRBV20-1
j_call: TRBJ2-7

cdr3_aa: CASSSYPGGRADEQYF
clone_size: many
v_call: TRBV12-3/TRBV12-4
j_call: TRBJ2-7

cdr3_aa: CASGRDPDNQETQYF
clone_size: -
v_call: TRBV10-2
j_call: TRBJ2-5

cdr3_aa: CASSTYQETQYF
clone_size: many
v_call: TRBV12-3/TRBV12-4
j_call: TRBJ2-5